The 9 T cell receptor beta chains listed next were all sequenced from one sample in a study of human T cells and chemical hapten exposure listed by TCRdb under 2021. The library was built by means of RACE. The sequencer was a NextSeq 500. TCRdb reanalyzed the raw reads on its own, using fastp at Q25 for trimming and MiXCR for clone calling, and kept in-frame beta chains. Each record represents a unique CDR3 protein, reported with the most common genes and DNA among its rows. Within this sample are about 89,000 distinct CDR3 sequences, with roughly 9.6% of them counted one time only. The biggest ten clones account for about 2% of the sample. The time point label, read with the paper, signifies: patch test 2, 6 weeks after DPC sensitization. The label giving this sample's treatment or condition can be read as: therapeutic diphenylcyclopropenone sensitization with weekly scalp DPC. The input for sequencing was whole blood, taken in connection with sensitization to the hapten diphenylcyclopropenone (DPC). The source is a man aged 35-49 years with alopecia areata. Some clones in this sample may be carry-over from other donors' samples.

The table lists this clonotype with a few counts. This chain joins TRBV20-1 and TRBJ2-1; no clear D. The V end was cut by 6 bases, the J end by 2 bases, with 17 bases between. From germline, CDR1 is DFQATT and CDR2 SNEGSKA (reference sequence). The CDR3 loop spans 15 amino acids. The CDR3 spells CSATSQRTAYNEQFF. CDR3 nucleotides: TGCAGTGCCACGTCCCAGAGGACGGCCTACAATGAGCAGTTCTTC.

This clonotype was found a few times. The chain links TRBV7-2 to TRBJ2-2; no firm D call. The length of the CDR3 is 15 residues. Germline V CDR1 and CDR2: SGHTA, FQGNSA. Between the trimmed V and J ends, which lost 0 bases and 6 bases, there was a span of 11 bases. The CDR3 loop reads CASSLARKESGELFF. In DNA, the CDR3 is TGTGCCAGCAGCTTAGCAAGAAAGGAATCCGGGGAGCTGTTTTTT.

In its sample, this clonotype was seen many times. The chain employs TRBV27 and TRBJ2-6; the D is unclear. From germline, CDR1 is MNHEY and CDR2 SMNVEV (reference sequence). This CDR3 spans 16 amino acids. Trimming shortened V by 5 bases and J by 1 base, and 12 bases separated the two germline ends. CDR3: CASSLGRLSGANVLTF. The CDR3 nucleotides read TGTGCCAGCAGTCTAGGGCGGCTTTCTGGGGCCAACGTCCTGACTTTC.

V gene TRBV28 combines with J gene TRBJ2-5, with D unresolved. CDR3 length: 15 residues. Germline lookup yields CDR1 MDHEN and CDR2 SYDVKM. V gave up 5 bases and J gave up 1 base, with 14 bases separating them. CDR3 nucleotide sequence: TGTGCCAGCAGTGGACCTCCGGGCCCCCAAGAGACCCAGTACTTC. The encoded protein is CASSGPPGPQETQYF.

The chain couples TRBV2 to TRBJ2-5, with D tentatively TRBD1 (6 bases). CDR1 is SNHLY, CDR2 FYNNEI, per germline. The CDR3 has 13 amino acids. Trimming took off 10 bases at V and 7 bases at J, with 19 bases between the two ends. CDR3 DNA: TGTGCCACAACCGGGACACTCACCACGACCCAGTACTTC. This sequence encodes CATTGTLTTTQYF. Based on the CDR3 plus reference TRBV2 and TRBJ2-5, the full variable domain is EPEVTQTPSHQVTQMGQEVILRCVPISNHLYFYWYRQILGQKVEFLVSFYNNEISEKSEIFDDQFSVERPDGSNFTLKIRSTKLEDSAMYFCATTGTLTTTQYFGPGTRLLVL.

This chain joins TRBV6-5 and TRBJ2-1; TRBD2 aligns across 9 bases. The CDR3 contains 16 residues. The V and J ends lost 2 bases and 5 bases, in that order; junction bases with no gene match: 7. Germline CDR1 reads MNHEY; CDR2 reads SVGAGI. CDR3 protein: CASSYDLAGLDNEQFF. DNA for the CDR3: TGTGCCAGCAGTTACGACCTAGCGGGACTGGACAATGAGCAGTTCTTC.

There are a few counts of this clonotype. The CDR3 nucleotides read TGCGCCAGCAGTCTACCCCACAATCTCACCGGGGAGCTGTTTTTT. Translation gives CASSLPHNLTGELFF. This rearrangement joins TRBV23-1 to TRBJ2-2; D not certain. TRBV23-1 is flagged as an ORF with uncertain function. The CDR3 runs to 15 residues. Trimming left V 4 bases short and J 4 bases short, with 13 bases between.

This clonotype showed up just a few times. The chain uses TRBV5-1 and TRBJ2-3; 8 nucleotides align to TRBD1. CDR1 and CDR2 (germline): SGHRS, YFSETQ. The V and J ends lost 6 bases and 6 bases, in that order; junction bases with no gene match: 12. The CDR3 covers 15 residues. The CDR3 sequence is CASKDQNQGADTQYF. Here the CDR3 DNA reads TGCGCCAGCAAGGACCAAAACCAGGGGGCGGATACGCAGTATTTT. The variable domain in full, with the rest retrieved from reference TRBV5-1 and TRBJ2-3, is KAGVTQTPRYLIKTRGQQVTLSCSPISGHRSVSWYQQTPGQGLQFLFEYFSETQRNKGNFPGRFSGRQFSNSRSEMNVSTLELGDSALYLCASKDQNQGADTQYFGPGTRLTVL.

The chain carries TRBV6-5 and TRBJ2-1; 14 bases are a match to TRBD2. Per the germline V gene, CDR1 is MNHEY and CDR2 is SVGAGI. V lost 2 bases to trimming and J lost 5 bases; unmatched junction nucleotides: 2. This CDR3 comprises 16 residues. This CDR3 is CASSYRTSGRNNEQFF. In DNA form, the CDR3 reads TGTGCCAGCAGTTACCGGACTAGCGGGAGGAACAATGAGCAGTTCTTC.